This T cell receptor (beta chain) appears in the sequencing data of a study of long-term antiretroviral therapy in people with HIV. Study background: A decade or so separates the oldest specimens from the later 2015 immediate-ART recommendation.

Runs used v3.0 of the immunoSEQ assay and were done at survey level. A target of about 35,000-55,000 T-cell genomes per sample was set for sequencing. Measured with immunoSEQ multiplex PCR; TCRdb has only the in-frame clones, and not every one. The table has 30,000 to 40,000 clones, around four fifths seen once. The CDR3 runs 12 residues. Trimming removed 5 bases at V and 7 bases at J, with 8 bases between. Germline-derived CDR1 and CDR2 are MNHNY and SVGAGI (reference sequence). Participants who had HIV were, without exception, treated in the United States. Note on this clone: Its cognate antigen is unknown.

Findings and caveats of the study: It was observed that HIV repertoires exhibited narrower CDR3 length ranges than controls.

This clonotype was sampled from a man in his late teens or twenties with HIV. Material: unsorted PBMCs, obtained 0.3 years after starting antiretroviral therapy. The rearrangement joins TRBV6-6 to TRBJ1-4, with D unclear. For the CDR3, the DNA is TGTGCCAGCAGTGCGGGCTTTGAAAAACTGTTTTTT. Its protein product is CASSAGFEKLFF.